The following is a T cell receptor beta chain sequence with its context. The data were obtained in a study of blood T cell repertoires in COVID-19. Study processing details: Amplified reference gene primers provided the basis for estimating nucleated cell counts. Repertoires were generated with immunoSEQ multiplex PCR, while TCRdb's copy carries only in-frame clones and drops some. V and J calls and clone size come straight from that table; D and trimming were deduced from the DNA. This sample has roughly 250,000 clones, with approximately 85% found just once. This receptor was identified in a woman aged 25 to 39 who had recovered from COVID-19. The source material was PBMCs or T cells enriched from blood (not recorded which).

CDR3: CASSLSLNTEAFF. CDR3 bases: TGTGCCAGCAGTTTAAGCCTTAACACTGAAGCTTTCTTT. The chain recombines TRBV27 with TRBJ1-1; D remains ambiguous. Germline V gives CDR1 MNHEY, CDR2 SMNVEV (reference sequence). This CDR3 comprises 13 residues. V dropped 2 bases and J dropped 2 bases, with 6 bases sitting between them.